This T cell receptor beta chain was documented in a study of immune evolution from preneoplasia to lung adenocarcinoma. Clones were sequenced by immunoSEQ multiplex PCR, and TCRdb holds only the in-frame ones, with some missing. The profile shows 6,500 to 7,500 clones, around 79% of them singletons. Whole-study results and caveats: From normal lung to invasive adenocarcinoma, top clone frequencies appeared to decrease.

Comments on this clone: What it binds is not known.

Patients had resection in Japan or China between about 2014 and 2018. Macro-dissection enriched premalignant or tumor cells before nucleic acid extraction. CDR1 is SNHLY and CDR2 is FYNNEI in the germline V gene. The CDR3 covers 15 residues. After removal of 6 bases from V and 5 bases from J, the junction contained 7 bases not matched to a gene. The sequence was obtained from a person between 70 and 80 years old with lung adenocarcinoma. This chain connects TRBV2 to TRBJ2-5, with 12 positions matching TRBD2. The sample was FFPE minimally invasive lung adenocarcinoma tissue. The CDR3 loop reads CASRETSGGTETQYF. The CDR3 DNA reads TGTGCCAGCAGGGAAACTAGCGGGGGGACGGAGACCCAGTACTTC.